A single TCR beta chain is shown here with its context. Relative to the germline gene, one junction end is altered; a read error may explain this. This sample is drawn from a study of blood T cell repertoires in COVID-19. Study information: Spain, Italy and the United States supplied samples that represented acute and convalescent COVID-19.

The CDR3 is 14 amino acids. Germline lookup yields CDR1 SGHTA and CDR2 FQGNSA. Cohort assignment relied on participant-reported clinical history. Authors' data handling: Nucleated cell number was recorded as an estimate derived from reference gene primer amplification. Using immunoSEQ multiplex PCR, the repertoire was profiled, and TCRdb retains in-frame clones only, with some absent. V, J and clone size reflect that table, while D and trimming were determined from the DNA. The table shows almost 500,000 clones, with less than 90% occurring only once. The genes are TRBV7-2 and TRBJ2-7; no reliable D call. The sample taken for sequencing was PBMCs or T cells enriched from blood (not recorded which). This TCR derives from a woman in her sixties or seventies who had recovered from COVID-19. Here the CDR3 reads CASSFTGISNEQYF. CDR3 DNA sequence: TGTGCCAGCAGCTTCACGGGTATCTCCAACGAGCAGTACTTC.